This TCR beta chain was captured in a study of type 1 and type 2 diabetes patients. Peripheral blood, approximately 9.6 milliliters per participant, was collected. The study's findings and limits: With limited T2D and control samples, some T1D-only expanded clones may not be T1D-specific.

Looked up from germline, CDR1 is SNHLY and CDR2 is FYNNEI. The CDR3 totals 13 residues. Trimming left V 10 bases short and J 1 base short, with 14 bases between. Genomic DNA was the PCR template. The TCR beta CDR3 region was amplified using 30 forward and 13 reverse primers. TCRdb re-derived calls from the multiplex PCR reads in MiXCR, one entry per CDR3 protein. The profile covers 250,000 or so distinct CDR3 sequences, with roughly 50% appearing a single time and roughly an eighth taken by the ten largest. Concerning this clonotype: Its antigen is unidentified. A much more abundant neighbour one base away suggests this may be a read error.

Sequencing was done on a sample of peripheral blood mononuclear cells (PBMCs). The chain carries TRBV2 and TRBJ2-7, with D perhaps TRBD1 (6 bases). The sequence derives from a young man with type 2 diabetes. Here the CDR3 DNA reads TGTGCCAACCTAAAACAGGGATCCTACGAGCAGTACTTC. It is translated as CANLKQGSYEQYF. The variable domain in full, completed from reference TRBV2 and TRBJ2-7, reads EPEVTQTPSHQVTQMGQEVILRCVPISNHLYFYWYRQILGQKVEFLVSFYNNEISEKSEIFDDQFSVERPDGSNFTLKIRSTKLEDSAMYFCANLKQGSYEQYFGPGTRLTVT.